Below are 28 T cell receptor beta chains sequenced from a single sample in a study of radiotherapy plus CTLA-4 blockade in lung cancer (dated by TCRdb to the late 2010s). The library was made by the immunoSEQ multiplex PCR assay. The clones in this table, taken by TCRdb from immuneACCESS, are in-frame only. Not every clone is retained; where verified, under half of the shortfall comes from an unresolved V gene, and the cause of the rest is unknown. The sample table records fewer than 75,000 clones; roughly 91% of these occur just once. 40% of the sample lies in the top ten. Source: peripheral blood, taken from a patient treated with radiotherapy plus ipilimumab. The source of these receptors is a human donor with non-small cell lung cancer that progressed on radiotherapy plus ipilimumab.

The chain employs TRBV9 and TRBJ1-5; 9 bases are a match to TRBD1. CDR1 SGDLS and CDR2 YYNGEE come from the germline V gene. This CDR3 contains 21 residues. Trimming cost V 9 bases and J 0 bases; bases outside gene matches: 25. The CDR3 DNA reads as TGTGCCATAGGGCCCGGGACAGGGAGGGAGTTTTGGTATTATAGCAATCAGCCCCAGCATTTT. This translates into CAIGPGTGREFWYYSNQPQHF.

The rearrangement joins TRBV6-6 to TRBJ2-7; the D call may be TRBD1 or TRBD2 (6 bases each). V lost 7 bases and J lost 1, with 17 bases in between. The CDR3 spans 15 residues. In germline, CDR1 is MNHNY, CDR2 SVGAGI (reference sequence). The DNA of the CDR3 is TGTGCCAGCAAGGGGGGCGCAGGGGAGTCCTACGAGCAGTACGTC. This translates into CASKGGAGESYEQYV.

This chain links TRBV5-6 with TRBJ2-2; the D is unclear. Trimming removed 4 bases at V and 2 bases at J, with 12 bases between. The CDR3 runs to 15 residues. The germline gives CDR1 SGHDT, CDR2 YYEEEE. DNA for the CDR3: TGTGCCAGCAGCCATAGACGCAGAAACACCGGGGAGCTGTTTTTT. This codes for CASSHRRRNTGELFF. Full variable domain (missing parts from reference TRBV5-6 and TRBJ2-2): DAGVTQSPTHLIKTRGQQVTLRCSPKSGHDTVSWYQQALGQGPQFIFQYYEEEERQRGNFPDRFSGHQFPNYSSELNVNALLLGDSALYLCASSHRRRNTGELFFGEGSRLTVL.

This clone was detected a few times. V is TRBV28 and J is TRBJ1-2; D remains ambiguous. The CDR3 covers 13 residues. The V end lost 7 bases, the J end lost 8 bases, and 17 bases lay between the germline ends. CDR1 MDHEN and CDR2 SYDVKM come from the germline V gene. CDR3 residues: CASTRPPAGGYTF. The CDR3 DNA reads TGTGCCAGCACCCGTCCCCCTGCGGGAGGCTACACCTTC.

The chain uses TRBV7-9 and TRBJ1-2; 7 positions agree with TRBD1. Germline loops: CDR1 SEHNR, CDR2 FQNEAQ (reference sequence). The CDR3 is 15 residues long. V shed 2 bases and J 4 bases; nucleotides not matched to a gene: 7. CDR3 residues: CASSLTGDSSYGYTF. Here the CDR3 DNA reads TGTGCCAGCAGCTTAACAGGGGACAGTTCCTATGGCTACACCTTC. Using reference TRBV7-9 and TRBJ1-2 for the parts outside the CDR3, the full variable domain is DTGVSQNPRHKITKRGQNVTFRCDPISEHNRLYWYRQTLGQGPEFLTYFQNEAQLEKSRLLSDRFSAERPKGSFSTLEIQRTEQGDSAMYLCASSLTGDSSYGYTFGSGTRLTVV.

The chain has TRBV7-8 and TRBJ2-3, with a possible D match to TRBD2 (5 bases). CDR1 and CDR2 (germline): SGHVS, FQNEAQ. The CDR3 has 13 residues. Trimming took 6 bases from V and 8 from J, leaving 15 bases between them. CDR3 coding DNA: TGTGCCAGCAGTTTAAGGACTCTCTCTACGCAGTATTTT. Protein sequence: CASSLRTLSTQYF.

The chain uses TRBV19 and TRBJ1-1, with TRBD1 matching 7 bases. The CDR3 extends over 15 amino acids. Germline CDR1 reads LNHDA; CDR2 reads SQIVND (reference sequence). The V gene end was trimmed by 5 bases and the J gene end by 1 base; junction bases not matched to a gene: 7. CDR3 sequence: CASSLTGAPNTEAFF. The CDR3, as DNA: TGTGCCAGTAGTCTAACAGGGGCTCCGAACACTGAAGCTTTCTTT.

The V call is TRBV7-2, the J call TRBJ2-5; 13 positions match TRBD2. V shed 4 bases and J 5 bases; nucleotides not matched to a gene: 4. The V gene's germline CDR1 is SGHTA and CDR2 FQGNSA. This CDR3 contains 15 residues. Here the CDR3 DNA reads TGTGCCAGCAGCTCGGGACTAGCGGGGAGGGAGACCCAGTACTTC. This sequence encodes CASSSGLAGRETQYF. The full variable domain, rest sourced from reference TRBV7-2 and TRBJ2-5, is GAGVSQSPSNKVTEKGKDVELRCDPISGHTALYWYRQSLGQGLEFLIYFQGNSAPDKSGLPSDRFSAERTGGSVSTLTIQRTQQEDSAVYLCASSSGLAGRETQYFGPGTRLLVL.

The rearrangement joins TRBV4-1 to TRBJ2-7; TRBD2 matches at 9 bases. The germline V gene has CDR1 MGHRA and CDR2 YSYEKL. This CDR3 comprises 18 residues. J lost 1 base, V lost 6 bases, and 16 bases had no gene match. Written as DNA, the CDR3 is TGCGCCAGCAGTTCAAGGGGCGGCGGGAGGGATCTATCCTACGAGCAGTACTTC. Translating it yields CASSSRGGGRDLSYEQYF.

This clone was seen a single time. V usage is TRBV25-1 and J usage is TRBJ2-1; the match to TRBD2 covers 7 bases. The V gene's germline CDR1 is MGHDK and CDR2 SYGVNS. Germline trimming cut 3 bases from V and 1 base from J; bases unmatched to any gene: 3. This CDR3 spans 15 amino acids. The CDR3 spells CASSDVGGSYNEQFF. CDR3 in DNA: TGTGCCAGCAGTGACGTGGGAGGGTCCTACAATGAGCAGTTCTTC.

In DNA form, the CDR3 reads TGTGCCAGCAGGCCTCGGGTACGGGAGTCTTACGAGCAGTACTTC. Translated: CASRPRVRESYEQYF. The rearrangement joins TRBV27 to TRBJ2-7; D may be TRBD2 (6 bases). With 6 bases removed from V and 4 bases from J, the gap between germline ends came to 19 bases. Germline CDR1 reads MNHEY; CDR2 reads SMNVEV (reference sequence). The CDR3 loop spans 15 amino acids.

This clone showed up just once. The V and J genes are TRBV6-1 and TRBJ2-7; D might be TRBD2 (6 bases). Trimming pared 0 bases from V and 3 bases from J, leaving 12 bases between. CDR1 and CDR2 from the germline V gene are MNHNS and SASEGT. The CDR3 covers 15 residues. CDR3 sequence (DNA): TGTGCCAGCAGTGAAGCGGGACTGAAATACTACGAGCAGTACGTC. Protein sequence: CASSEAGLKYYEQYV.

V usage is TRBV18 and J usage is TRBJ1-2; no clear D. The germline CDR1 and CDR2 sequences are KGHSH and LQKENI. V was shortened by 2 bases and J by 3 bases, with 4 bases between the two germline ends. CDR3 length: 12 residues. CDR3 nucleotide sequence: TGTGCCAGCTCACCAAGGGACTATGGCTACACCTTC. This sequence encodes CASSPRDYGYTF.

The chain employs TRBV2 and TRBJ1-1; 7 nucleotides agree with TRBD1. The CDR3 contains 14 residues. CDR1 and CDR2 from the germline V gene are SNHLY and FYNNEI. With 3 bases clipped from V and 13 bases from J, the junction kept 14 bases outside the gene matches. The CDR3 spells CASSEAVGGAGGFF. DNA of the CDR3: TGTGCCAGCAGTGAGGCAGTAGGGGGCGCGGGAGGTTTCTTT. The full variable domain, with the rest looked up from reference TRBV2 and TRBJ1-1, is EPEVTQTPSHQVTQMGQEVILRCVPISNHLYFYWYRQILGQKVEFLVSFYNNEISEKSEIFDDQFSVERPDGSNFTLKIRSTKLEDSAMYFCASSEAVGGAGGFFGQGTRLTVV.

V is TRBV5-6 and J is TRBJ2-7; no definite D call. Per germline, CDR1 SGHDT and CDR2 YYEEEE. There are 14 residues in the CDR3. Trimming pared 3 bases from V and 2 bases from J, leaving 12 bases between. CDR3 residues: CASSWIGYTYEQYF. CDR3 in DNA: TGTGCCAGCAGCTGGATCGGCTACACCTACGAGCAGTACTTC.

The J gene is TRBJ2-3, the V gene TRBV11-3; a possible D gene is TRBD2 (5 bases). Per germline, CDR1 SGHNT and CDR2 YENEEA. V lost 5 bases to trimming and J lost 0 bases, with 9 bases between them. This CDR3 is 14 amino acids long. Here the CDR3 DNA reads TGTGCCAGCAGCGAGGGCCCTAGCACAGATACGCAGTATTTT. Residues: CASSEGPSTDTQYF.

The J gene is TRBJ1-2, the V gene TRBV6-5; 10 positions agree with TRBD1. The germline V gene encodes CDR1 MNHEY and CDR2 SVGAGI. With V trimmed by 2 bases and J by 8 bases, 5 bases remained unmatched. The CDR3 consists of 14 residues. CDR3 residues: CASSYRTGGWGYTF. The CDR3 DNA sequence: TGTGCCAGCAGTTACAGGACAGGGGGATGGGGCTACACCTTC.

The rearrangement links TRBV7-2 to TRBJ1-5; unclear D gene. The CDR3 is 13 amino acids. Germline V CDR1 and CDR2: SGHTA, FQGNSA. Between the trimmed V and J ends, which lost 3 bases and 2 bases, there was a span of 5 bases. The CDR3: CASSFGRNQPQHF. The CDR3 DNA reads TGTGCCAGCAGCTTTGGTCGCAATCAGCCCCAGCATTTT.

This sequence joins TRBV2 and TRBJ1-5; 8 bases match TRBD1. The V and J ends lost 7 bases and 2 bases, in that order; junction bases with no gene match: 1. The germline V gene has CDR1 SNHLY and CDR2 FYNNEI. This CDR3 is built from 13 residues. CDR3 sequence (DNA): TGTGCCAGCACACAGGGGGGCAATCAGCCCCAGCATTTT. This sequence encodes CASTQGGNQPQHF.

The V gene is TRBV28, the J gene TRBJ2-2; 7 bases line up with TRBD1. The CDR3 spans 15 residues. With V trimmed by 5 bases and J by 5 bases, 8 bases remained unmatched. The germline gives CDR1 MDHEN, CDR2 SYDVKM. CDR3 protein: CASSKGGGRTGELFF. CDR3 in DNA: TGTGCCAGCAGTAAAGGGGGCGGGCGTACCGGGGAGCTGTTTTTT. Together with reference TRBV28 and TRBJ2-2, the CDR3 gives the full variable domain: DVKVTQSSRYLVKRTGEKVFLECVQDMDHENMFWYRQDPGLGLRLIYFSYDVKMKEKGDIPEGYSVSREKKERFSLILESASTNQTSMYLCASSKGGGRTGELFFGEGSRLTVL.

The chain links TRBV5-1 to TRBJ1-5; the D gene is possibly TRBD1 (5 bases). CDR3 length equals 15 residues. V dropped 0 bases and J dropped 6 bases, with 13 bases sitting between them. Germline CDR1 and CDR2: SGHRS and YFSETQ. CDR3 DNA sequence: TGCGCCAGCAGCTTGGCCATGCAGGGCGGTCAGCCCCAGCATTTT. Residues: CASSLAMQGGQPQHF.

The V and J genes are TRBV29-1 and TRBJ2-7; D not certain. V shed 4 bases and J shed 2 bases, with 15 bases lying between them. The CDR3 spans 14 residues. CDR1 is SQVTM and CDR2 is ANQGSEA in the germline V gene. CDR3 DNA: TGCAGCGTTGTGGGCAGTACGAAAACCTACGAGCAGTACTTC. Protein: CSVVGSTKTYEQYF.

This clone was found once. The chain combines TRBV5-1 with TRBJ2-1, with D perhaps TRBD1 (7 bases). CDR3 length: 13 amino acids. Between the trimmed V and J ends, which lost 4 bases and 8 bases, there was a span of 13 bases. Germline V lookup: CDR1 SGHRS, CDR2 YFSETQ. The CDR3 here is CASSGTGEDEQFF. The CDR3 DNA is TGCGCCAGCAGCGGTACAGGGGAGGATGAGCAGTTCTTC.

The chain joins TRBV19 to TRBJ2-1; D is possibly TRBD2 (6 bases). The CDR3 covers 13 residues. Trimming took off 4 bases at V and 6 bases at J, with 10 bases between the two ends. Per the germline V gene, CDR1 is LNHDA and CDR2 is SQIVND (reference sequence). CDR3 coding DNA: TGTGCCAGTAGTAAGACTAGTTTCAATGAGCAGTTCTTC. Protein product: CASSKTSFNEQFF.

The CDR3 reads CASSGTGTGRNGELFF. The CDR3 DNA follows: TGCGCCAGCAGCGGAACCGGGACAGGGCGTAACGGGGAGCTGTTTTTT. V gene TRBV5-1 combines with J gene TRBJ2-2; TRBD1 matches 9 bases. The V segment lost 4 bases and the J segment 7 bases; nucleotides outside the gene matches: 11. The CDR3 contains 16 residues. CDR1 and CDR2 (germline): SGHRS, YFSETQ.

V usage is TRBV13 and J usage is TRBJ2-3, with 10 bases identical to TRBD2. Losses at the gene ends were 5 bases for V and 5 bases for J; bases not matched to a gene: 10. The CDR3 is made up of 16 amino acids. Germline CDR1 reads PRHDT; CDR2 reads FYEKMQ (reference sequence). The DNA for the CDR3 is TGTGCCAGCAGCCAGAGGCTAGCGGGAGCTCTAGATACGCAGTATTTT. It codes for CASSQRLAGALDTQYF.

The chain carries TRBV5-4 and TRBJ1-5; maybe TRBD1 (5 bases). This CDR3 contains 13 residues. Germline V gives CDR1 SGHNT, CDR2 YYREEE (reference sequence). V was clipped by 3 bases and J by 8 bases, with 12 bases between them. The CDR3 protein is CASSSGQGKPQHF. CDR3 bases: TGTGCCAGCAGCTCCGGCCAGGGCAAGCCCCAGCATTTT.

The genes are TRBV5-6 and TRBJ2-7; D not resolved. Germline V gene data show CDR1 as SGHDT and CDR2 as YYEEEE. The V gene lost 3 bases and the J gene lost 6 bases, with 13 bases spanning the gap. This CDR3 is 13 amino acids long. CDR3 nucleotides: TGTGCCAGCAGCTCCGGGCGCCCTTCCGAGCAGTACGTC. This translates into CASSSGRPSEQYV.